The entry below describes one T cell receptor (beta chain). The antigen is unknown. The sample is drawn from a study of shared clonotypes between healthy human individuals. Study background: Donors, aged 18 to 49, were a couple of women and three men.

Several immunoSEQ plates received, in even portions, the genomic DNA of each subset. Generated by immunoSEQ multiplex PCR, the TCRdb table keeps only in-frame clones and is missing some. Among some 2.1 million clones, approximately 94% were seen once, and the ten largest hold 1.1%. CD45RO negativity and positive selection for CCR7 defined naive CD8 cells, a population that excluded terminally differentiated effector memory CD45RA+ cells. Whole-study findings and limits: Only a few donors were included, so the genetic and exposure-history diversity represented was limited. Collection of samples was limited to blood; tissue repertoires likely differ.

The clonotype comes from a young man in good health. Source material: naive CD8+ T cells sorted from blood.

Here the CDR3 reads CASSPPRPSGGDTQYF. CDR3 DNA sequence: TGTGCCAGCAGCCCTCCCCGGCCTAGCGGGGGGGATACGCAGTATTTT. The chain carries TRBV2 and TRBJ2-3, with 11 positions matching TRBD2. Trimming cost V 6 bases and J 6 bases; bases outside gene matches: 11. There are 16 residues in the CDR3. The germline V gene has CDR1 SNHLY and CDR2 FYNNEI.